A single sample is the source of the 29 T cell receptor beta chains below, sequenced in a study of blood T cell repertoires in COVID-19. TCRdb's table, derived via immunoSEQ multiplex PCR, lists solely in-frame clones and lacks some. Here the sample spans 150,000 to 200,000 clones, approximately 91% being singletons. The material sequenced was peripheral blood. The receptors were gathered from a man in his 70s with active or convalescent COVID-19.

This clone occurred once. This sequence joins TRBV15 and TRBJ2-1, with D possibly matching TRBD2 (6 bases). Trimming removed 0 bases from V and 0 bases from J, with 12 bases in between. Germline CDR1 and CDR2: LNHNV and YYDKDF (reference sequence). The CDR3 is 17 amino acids. CDR3 coding DNA: TGTGCCACCAGCAGAGAAGGGCACGGGAGCTCCTACAATGAGCAGTTCTTC. Translating gives CATSREGHGSSYNEQFF. Complete variable domain (other parts from reference TRBV15 and TRBJ2-1): DAMVIQNPRYQVTQFGKPVTLSCSQTLNHNVMYWYQQKSSQAPKLLFHYYDKDFNNEADTPDNFQSRRPNTSFCFLDIRSPGLGDTAMYLCATSREGHGSSYNEQFFGPGTRLTVL.

The V gene is TRBV18, the J gene TRBJ1-5, with D maybe TRBD1 (6 bases). The ends were cut back, 3 bases at V and 4 bases at J, with 7 bases in the middle. The CDR3 extends over 13 amino acids. Germline V gene lookup returns CDR1 KGHSH and CDR2 LQKENI. The CDR3 DNA reads as TGTGCCAGCTCACCGGACAGAAATCAGCCCCAGCATTTT. Encoded protein: CASSPDRNQPQHF. The entire variable domain, with the rest obtained from reference TRBV18 and TRBJ1-5, is as follows: NAGVMQNPRHLVRRRGQEARLRCSPMKGHSHVYWYRQLPEEGLKFMVYLQKENIIDESGMPKERFSAEFPKEGPSILRIQQVVRGDSAAYFCASSPDRNQPQHFGDGTRLSIL.

The rearrangement joins TRBV9 to TRBJ1-5, with a tentative D call TRBD1 (6 bases). CDR3 size: 13 residues. V lost 4 bases to trimming and J lost 4 bases, with 9 bases between them. Looked up from germline, CDR1 is SGDLS and CDR2 is YYNGEE. The CDR3 nucleotides read TGTGCCAGCAGCACAGGGCTTAATCAGCCCCAGCATTTT. Its translation: CASSTGLNQPQHF.

This clone was detected once. V is TRBV3-1 (or the pseudogene TRBV3-2) and J is TRBJ1-5; weak D call: TRBD1 (6 bases). The V end lost 1 base, the J end lost 4 bases, and 11 bases lay between the germline ends. The germline gives CDR1 LGHDT, CDR2 YNNKEL (reference sequence). The CDR3 is made up of 15 amino acids. CDR3 DNA sequence: TGTGCCAGCAGCCAAGGGACAGTCCCTAATCAGCCCCAGCATTTT. Translated: CASSQGTVPNQPQHF.

This clone is a singleton in its sample. The gene calls are TRBV19 and TRBJ1-1; D not certain. Trimming left V 5 bases short and J 4 bases short, with 17 bases between. Germline assignment: CDR1 LNHDA and CDR2 SQIVND (reference sequence). The CDR3 is 15 residues long. The CDR3 bases are TGTGCCAGTAGTGTCCACTTTAAGTCTTCCACTGAAGCTTTCTTT. It translates to CASSVHFKSSTEAFF.

The chain couples TRBV28 to TRBJ1-1, with 7 bases fitting TRBD1. Germline assignment: CDR1 MDHEN and CDR2 SYDVKM. The V segment lost 3 bases and the J segment 4 bases; nucleotides outside the gene matches: 5. CDR3 length: 14 amino acids. The CDR3 loop is CASSFPAGGTEAFF. Written as DNA, the CDR3 is TGTGCCAGCAGTTTCCCAGCAGGGGGCACTGAAGCTTTCTTT.

This chain uses TRBV29-1 with TRBJ2-5, with 9 positions matching TRBD1. The trim removed 6 bases at V and 4 bases at J, leaving 9 bases unmatched. The CDR3 is made up of 14 amino acids. The V gene's germline CDR1 is SQVTM and CDR2 ANQGSEA. CDR3 sequence (DNA): TGCAGCGTGGGGACAGGGATGGGGCCAGAGACCCAGTACTTC. It encodes CSVGTGMGPETQYF.

The chain is built from TRBV9 and TRBJ2-2; a weak D match, TRBD1 (5 bases). Germline values: CDR1 SGDLS, CDR2 YYNGEE. V gave up 7 bases and J gave up 5 bases, with 12 bases separating them. There are 13 residues in the CDR3. The CDR3 sequence is CASGSGQTGELFF. CDR3 coding DNA: TGTGCCAGCGGGTCAGGGCAAACCGGGGAGCTGTTTTTT.

This clone was found once. The CDR3 DNA reads as TGTGCCAGCAGCCAACAAAGGGCTATCGGACAGGGGTGGGAGCAGTACTTC. This encodes CASSQQRAIGQGWEQYF. This chain uses TRBV21-1 with TRBJ2-7; the table's D call of TRBD1 was not tested on the DNA. TRBV21-1 is given as a pseudogene. CDR3 size: 17 residues.

The chain employs TRBV19 and TRBJ2-5; TRBD2 agrees at 7 bases. This CDR3 comprises 15 residues. V lost 2 bases, J lost 4 bases, and 7 bases stayed unmatched. Germline V gene lookup returns CDR1 LNHDA and CDR2 SQIVND (reference sequence). The CDR3 DNA sequence: TGTGCCAGTAGTATATTCGGGATAGCGGGAGAGACCCAGTACTTC. Protein sequence: CASSIFGIAGETQYF.

There are a few counts of this clone. The V gene is TRBV6-2 or TRBV6-3, the J gene TRBJ1-1, with 7 bases matching TRBD1. V shed 5 bases, J shed 0 bases, and the junction held 6 bases outside the gene matches. The CDR3 is made up of 15 amino acids. The V gene's germline CDR1 is MNHEY and CDR2 SVGEGT. The CDR3 here is CASSDVRGLNTEAFF. CDR3 sequence (DNA): TGTGCCAGCAGTGACGTCAGGGGGTTGAACACTGAAGCTTTCTTT.

This clone was counted only a few times. The chain uses TRBV27 and TRBJ2-1; D not certain. CDR3 length: 12 amino acids. V gave up 3 bases and J gave up 11 bases, with 11 bases separating them. The germline V gene encodes CDR1 MNHEY and CDR2 SMNVEV (reference sequence). The CDR3 sequence: CASSFTQNKQFF. The DNA of the CDR3 is TGTGCCAGCAGTTTTACCCAGAATAAGCAGTTCTTC.

The chain is built from TRBV24-1 and TRBJ1-2; D is unresolved. The CDR3 contains 15 residues. Trimming cost V 0 bases and J 4 bases, with 11 bases left between them. The germline CDR1 and CDR2 sequences are KGHDR and SFDVKD. The CDR3 spells CATSDLREGSYGYTF. CDR3 sequence (DNA): TGTGCCACCAGTGATTTGCGGGAAGGAAGCTATGGCTACACCTTC.

The chain carries TRBV19 and TRBJ2-3; D might be TRBD1 (6 bases). Germline V gene lookup returns CDR1 LNHDA and CDR2 SQIVND (reference sequence). V lost 4 bases, J lost 7 bases, and 15 bases lay in between. This CDR3 spans 14 amino acids. CDR3 amino acids: CASSSPGTSNTQYF. The CDR3 DNA sequence: TGTGCCAGTAGTAGCCCCGGGACATCGAATACGCAGTATTTT.

The rearrangement joins TRBV28 to TRBJ2-1; 8 nucleotides match TRBD1. V was pared by 8 bases and J by 9 bases, with 6 bases of the junction left unmatched. CDR3 length: 12 residues. CDR1 is MDHEN and CDR2 is SYDVKM in the germline V gene. CDR3 loop: CASGQGTGEQFF. DNA for the CDR3: TGTGCCAGCGGACAGGGAACGGGTGAGCAGTTCTTC. The complete variable domain, with remaining parts taken from reference TRBV28 and TRBJ2-1, reads DVKVTQSSRYLVKRTGEKVFLECVQDMDHENMFWYRQDPGLGLRLIYFSYDVKMKEKGDIPEGYSVSREKKERFSLILESASTNQTSMYLCASGQGTGEQFFGPGTRLTVL.

The chain uses TRBV21-1 and TRBJ2-3; the table assigns TRBD1, which was not confirmed against the DNA. TRBV21-1 corresponds to a pseudogene. The CDR3 has 17 residues. This chain's CDR3 is CASRQGGDRGVTDTQYF. The CDR3 region has the DNA TGTGCCAGCAGACAAGGGGGGGACAGGGGTGTCACAGATACGCAGTATTTT.

The genes are TRBV30 and TRBJ1-4, with a tentative D call TRBD1 (5 bases). Germline CDR1 is GTSNPN and CDR2 is SVGIG (reference sequence). Trimming left V 8 bases short and J 4 bases short, with 17 bases between. This CDR3 spans 14 amino acids. The CDR3 reads CAGGARKNNEKLFF. Written as DNA, the CDR3 is TGTGCCGGAGGGGCCCGAAAGAATAATGAAAAACTGTTTTTT.

The chain links TRBV5-1 to TRBJ2-4; 9 nucleotides agree with TRBD1. Germline CDR1 is SGHRS and CDR2 is YFSETQ. Unmatched junction bases numbered 8, after V lost 10 bases and J lost 6 bases. CDR3 size: 13 residues. Written as DNA, the CDR3 is TGCGCCTCTAAAGGGGGACAGGGAAACATTCAGTACTTC. This encodes CASKGGQGNIQYF.

The rearrangement uses TRBV5-1 and TRBJ2-1; D remains unclear. The CDR3 consists of 16 residues. Trimming removed 2 bases from V and 0 bases from J, with 12 bases in between. CDR1 SGHRS and CDR2 YFSETQ come from the germline V gene. The CDR3 DNA is TGCGCCAGCAGCTTTCTGGGCAGAAGCTCCTACAATGAGCAGTTCTTC. Translated, it gives CASSFLGRSSYNEQFF.

Many counts were recorded for this clone. The chain employs TRBV29-1 and TRBJ2-2, with a tentative D call TRBD1 (8 bases). Looked up from germline, CDR1 is SQVTM and CDR2 is ANQGSEA. The CDR3 spans 15 residues. The V end was cut by 8 bases, the J end by 1 base, with 17 bases between. The CDR3 spells CSIRRGTGNTGELFF. The CDR3 DNA is TGCAGCATACGGCGGGGGACAGGGAACACCGGGGAGCTGTTTTTT.

The V and J genes are TRBV11-2 and TRBJ1-1; D gene unclear. Germline V gives CDR1 SGHAT, CDR2 FQNNGV. With 4 bases removed from V and 3 bases from J, the gap between germline ends came to 15 bases. CDR3 length: 15 amino acids. DNA of the CDR3: TGTGCCAGCAGCTATAGTTTAGGAGGAGACACTGAAGCTTTCTTT. It translates to CASSYSLGGDTEAFF. Drawing the rest from reference TRBV11-2 and TRBJ1-1, the complete variable domain is EAGVAQSPRYKIIEKRQSVAFWCNPISGHATLYWYQQILGQGPKLLIQFQNNGVVDDSQLPKDRFSAERLKGVDSTLKIQPAKLEDSAVYLCASSYSLGGDTEAFFGQGTRLTVV.

The chain couples TRBV30 to TRBJ1-2, with D perhaps TRBD1 (5 bases). V was cut by 3 bases and J by 7 bases, with 12 bases left in between. The CDR3 sequence is 12 residues long. In germline, CDR1 is GTSNPN, CDR2 SVGIG (reference sequence). The DNA of the CDR3 is TGTGCCTGGAGCGCAGGGTTGATTGGCTACACCTTC. Translated: CAWSAGLIGYTF. Full variable domain (rest looked up from reference TRBV30 and TRBJ1-2): SQTIHQWPATLVQPVGSPLSLECTVEGTSNPNLYWYRQAAGRGLQLLFYSVGIGQISSEVPQNLSASRPQDRQFILSSKKLLLSDSGFYLCAWSAGLIGYTFGSGTRLTVV.

CDR3 nucleotides: TGTGCCAGCAGGCCGGGGGGCCTTATCTACGAGCAGTACTTC. This translates into CASRPGGLIYEQYF. V is TRBV6-5 and J is TRBJ2-7, with a weak D call TRBD2 (7 bases). Trimming left V 6 bases short and J 3 bases short, with 15 bases between. CDR3 length: 14 residues. Germline values: CDR1 MNHEY, CDR2 SVGAGI.

This chain uses TRBV3-1 (or the pseudogene TRBV3-2) with TRBJ1-4; D not certain. The length of the CDR3 is 15 residues. Germline CDR1 reads LGHDT; CDR2 reads YNNKEL (reference sequence). V was clipped by 5 bases and J by 0 bases, with 10 bases between them. CDR3 protein: CASSYPETTNEKLFF. CDR3 DNA sequence: TGTGCCAGCAGCTACCCAGAAACAACTAATGAAAAACTGTTTTTT.

The CDR3 protein is CASSPPDRGNIQYF. As DNA, the CDR3 is TGTGCCAGCTCACCACCCGACAGGGGAAACATTCAGTACTTC. The V gene is TRBV18, the J gene TRBJ2-4, with 8 bases matching TRBD1. Germline trimming cut 0 bases from V and 6 bases from J; bases unmatched to any gene: 1. Germline CDR1 is KGHSH and CDR2 is LQKENI. The CDR3 extends over 14 amino acids.

V is TRBV6-5 and J is TRBJ2-7; the D gene is possibly TRBD1 (6 bases). CDR1 MNHEY and CDR2 SVGAGI come from the germline V gene. The CDR3 totals 14 residues. V was pared by 2 bases and J by 1 base, with 9 bases between. CDR3 nucleotide sequence: TGTGCCAGCAGTTACAGGGGGACATCCTACGAGCAGTACTTC. It codes for CASSYRGTSYEQYF.

CDR3 residues: CASSQDTGTEYGYTF. In DNA, the CDR3 is TGCGCCAGCAGCCAAGATACCGGGACAGAGTATGGCTACACCTTC. J is TRBJ1-2 and V is TRBV4-3, with 7 bases matching TRBD1. CDR1 is LGHNA and CDR2 is YSLEER in the germline V gene. This CDR3 comprises 15 residues. The V gene end was trimmed by 0 bases and the J gene end by 5 bases; junction bases not matched to a gene: 6.

This clone showed up just a few times. This chain joins TRBV7-9 and TRBJ1-6; 9 positions agree with TRBD1. The germline CDR1 and CDR2 sequences are SEHNR and FQNEAQ (reference sequence). The V and J ends lost 1 base and 0 bases, in that order; junction bases with no gene match: 7. The CDR3 extends over 19 amino acids. DNA of the CDR3: TGTGCCAGCAGCTTAGGGGGACAGGGCCCCGGCTCCTATAATTCACCCCTCCACTTT. Amino acid sequence: CASSLGGQGPGSYNSPLHF.

The J gene is TRBJ2-7, the V gene TRBV19, with TRBD2 as a possible D gene (5 bases). The V gene lost 4 bases and the J gene lost 4 bases, with 14 bases spanning the gap. This CDR3 is built from 14 residues. Germline lookup yields CDR1 LNHDA and CDR2 SQIVND (reference sequence). CDR3 protein: CASSNPGVRYEQYF. The CDR3 DNA is TGTGCCAGTAGTAACCCCGGGGTAAGGTACGAGCAGTACTTC.